Listed below are T cell receptor beta chains from one sample, sequenced in a study of T cells after posttransplantation cyclophosphamide. Produced via immunoSEQ multiplex PCR; TCRdb's table is partial and in-frame only. The sample presents about 30,000 clones, none singletons. Sequenced: PBMCs. The receptors derive from an older woman in good health, CMV-negative, and a related stem cell transplant donor. CDR3s include the opening cysteine and the closing phenylalanine or tryptophan. A D gene is named only where the DNA matches it firmly. For some rows the clone size is stated as once, few or many, or as a class when expanded; others skip it.

size: many
length: 13
J: TRBJ1-4
D: -
V: TRBV2
CDR3: CASTWGPNEKLFF
DNA: TGTGCCAGCACGTGGGGGCCTAATGAAAAACTGTTTTTT

size: many
length: 17
J: TRBJ2-1
D: TRBD2
V: TRBV7-3
CDR3: CASSHPGTSGIMDEQFF
DNA: TGTGCCAGCAGCCATCCCGGGACTAGCGGGATTATGGATGAGCAGTTCTTC

size: many
length: 11
J: TRBJ2-1
D: -
V: TRBV29-1
CDR3: CSPRDYNEQFF
DNA: TGCAGCCCCAGGGATTACAATGAGCAGTTCTTC

size: many
length: 16
J: TRBJ1-5
D: TRBD1
V: TRBV19
CDR3: CASSMVGQGLNQPQHF
DNA: TGTGCCAGTAGTATGGTAGGACAGGGCCTCAATCAGCCCCAGCATTTT

size: many
length: 16
J: TRBJ1-2
D: -
V: TRBV11-3
CDR3: CASSLDLRGWSYGYTF
DNA: TGTGCCAGCAGCTTAGATTTAAGGGGTTGGAGCTATGGCTACACCTTC

size: many
length: 15
J: TRBJ1-1
D: TRBD1
V: TRBV6-1
CDR3: CASSEFGTGGTEAFF
DNA: TGTGCCAGCAGTGAATTTGGGACAGGGGGGACTGAAGCTTTCTTT

size: -
length: 13
J: TRBJ2-3
D: TRBD1
V: TRBV29-1
CDR3: CSVVTGGTDTQYF
DNA: TGCAGCGTTGTTACAGGGGGGACAGATACGCAGTATTTT

size: many
length: 14
J: TRBJ2-3
D: -
V: TRBV2
CDR3: CASSVSQHTDTQYF
DNA: TGTGCCAGCAGTGTAAGTCAACACACAGATACGCAGTATTTT

size: many
length: 15
J: TRBJ2-7
D: -
V: TRBV27
CDR3: CASSLVRGHTYEQYF
DNA: TGTGCCAGCAGTTTAGTCCGTGGACATACGTACGAGCAGTACTTC

size: many
length: 19
J: TRBJ2-6
D: -
V: TRBV9
CDR3: CASSERGQRGTSGANVLTF
DNA: TGTGCCAGCAGCGAACGCGGACAGAGGGGGACCTCTGGGGCCAACGTCCTGACTTTC

size: many
length: 14
J: TRBJ1-2
D: -
V: TRBV6-4
CDR3: CASSAEALSGGYTF
DNA: TGTGCCAGCAGTGCGGAAGCGCTCTCGGGTGGCTACACCTTC

size: -
length: 13
J: TRBJ2-2
D: -
V: TRBV12-3/TRBV12-4
CDR3: CASRAGNTGELFF
DNA: TGTGCCAGCAGAGCAGGGAACACCGGGGAGCTGTTTTTT

size: many
length: 16
J: TRBJ2-4
D: TRBD2
V: TRBV2
CDR3: CASSVLAGVAKNIQYF
DNA: TGTGCCAGCAGTGTCCTAGCGGGGGTAGCCAAAAACATTCAGTACTTC

size: many
length: 12
J: TRBJ2-1
D: TRBD2
V: TRBV5-4
CDR3: CASSLDGRGQFF
DNA: TGTGCCAGCAGCTTGGACGGGAGGGGGCAGTTCTTC

size: many
length: 16
J: TRBJ2-2
D: -
V: TRBV7-4
CDR3: CARSLGGGQDTGELFF
DNA: TGTGCCAGAAGCTTAGGGGGGGGACAAGACACCGGGGAGCTGTTTTTT

size: many
length: 15
J: TRBJ1-4
D: -
V: TRBV4-3
CDR3: CASSVQGATNEKLFF
DNA: TGCGCCAGCAGCGTACAGGGTGCAACTAATGAAAAACTGTTTTTT

size: -
length: 16
J: TRBJ2-5
D: TRBD2
V: TRBV11-3
CDR3: CASSEGTSGRAETQYF
DNA: TGTGCCAGCTCCGAGGGGACTAGCGGGAGGGCAGAGACCCAGTACTTC

size: many
length: 14
J: TRBJ2-7
D: -
V: TRBV6-5
CDR3: CASRPGQGTYEQYF
DNA: TGTGCCAGCAGACCCGGCCAGGGCACCTACGAGCAGTACTTC

size: many
length: 17
J: TRBJ2-7
D: -
V: TRBV6-2/TRBV6-3
CDR3: CASSYWSGALPPYEQYF
DNA: TGTGCCAGCAGTTACTGGTCAGGGGCCCTACCCCCCTACGAGCAGTACTTC

size: many
length: 14
J: TRBJ1-5
D: TRBD1
V: TRBV7-9
CDR3: CASSQATGSQPQHF
DNA: TGTGCCAGCAGCCAGGCGACAGGGAGCCAGCCCCAGCATTTT

size: many
length: 21
J: TRBJ1-6
D: TRBD1
V: TRBV7-2
CDR3: CASSLAGGDRGFFSYNSPLHF
DNA: TGTGCCAGCAGCTTAGCGGGGGGGGACAGGGGGTTTTTTTCCTATAATTCACCCCTCCACTTT

size: -
length: 15
J: TRBJ2-5
D: TRBD1
V: TRBV13
CDR3: CASSYQTGGVETQYF
DNA: TGTGCCAGCAGCTACCAGACAGGGGGTGTAGAGACCCAGTACTTC

size: many
length: 15
J: TRBJ1-4
D: TRBD1
V: TRBV7-9
CDR3: CASSFGQAGNEKLFF
DNA: TGTGCCAGCAGCTTCGGACAGGCCGGTAATGAAAAACTGTTTTTT

size: many
length: 13
J: TRBJ1-1
D: -
V: TRBV28
CDR3: CASSLKGYTEAFF
DNA: TGTGCCAGCAGTTTAAAAGGGTACACTGAAGCTTTCTTT

size: many
length: 16
J: TRBJ1-2
D: -
V: TRBV5-4
CDR3: CASSLKGVTYLSGYTF
DNA: TGTGCCAGCAGCTTGAAGGGTGTCACTTACCTCAGCGGCTACACCTTC

size: many
length: 11
J: TRBJ2-5
D: -
V: TRBV6-1
CDR3: CASSEDWAQYF
DNA: TGTGCCAGCAGTGAGGACTGGGCCCAGTACTTC

size: -
length: 10
J: TRBJ2-3
D: -
V: TRBV30
CDR3: CAWSGATQYF
DNA: TGTGCCTGGAGTGGGGCTACGCAGTATTTT

size: many
length: 14
J: TRBJ2-7
D: TRBD1
V: TRBV28
CDR3: CASVPDRGLREQYF
DNA: TGTGCCAGCGTACCGGACAGGGGATTGAGAGAGCAGTACTTC

size: -
length: 14
J: TRBJ1-4
D: -
V: TRBV7-9
CDR3: CASSYQGGNEKLFF
DNA: TGTGCCAGCAGCTACCAGGGAGGTAATGAAAAACTGTTTTTT

size: many
length: 14
J: TRBJ2-1
D: TRBD2
V: TRBV11-2
CDR3: CASSSRLAGNEQFF
DNA: TGTGCCAGCAGCTCCCGACTAGCGGGGAATGAGCAGTTCTTC

size: many
length: 13
J: TRBJ1-1
D: -
V: TRBV5-1
CDR3: CASSEGSQAEAFF
DNA: TGCGCCAGCAGCGAGGGGAGTCAAGCTGAAGCTTTCTTT

size: many
length: 14
J: TRBJ1-3
D: -
V: TRBV2
CDR3: CASSSQGSGNTIYF
DNA: TGTGCCAGCAGTTCACAGGGCTCTGGAAACACCATATATTTT

size: many
length: 13
J: TRBJ2-5
D: -
V: TRBV4-3
CDR3: CASSQAGEMTQYF
DNA: TGCGCCAGCAGCCAAGCGGGGGAAATGACCCAGTACTTC

size: few
length: 18
J: TRBJ2-1
D: TRBD2
V: TRBV30
CDR3: CAWRGGLAEPYSYNEQFF
DNA: TGTGCCTGGAGGGGAGGACTAGCGGAGCCCTACTCCTACAATGAGCAGTTCTTC

size: many
length: 15
J: TRBJ2-1
D: TRBD2
V: TRBV9
CDR3: CASTTSGSPDNEQFF
DNA: TGTGCCAGCACGACTAGCGGGAGTCCCGACAATGAGCAGTTCTTC

size: many
length: 16
J: TRBJ2-3
D: TRBD2
V: TRBV27
CDR3: CASSLSGTSGYSTQYF
DNA: TGTGCCAGCAGTTTGTCCGGGACTAGCGGGTATAGTACGCAGTATTTT

size: -
length: 15
J: TRBJ2-2
D: TRBD2
V: TRBV29-1
CDR3: CSVASGGRVTGELFF
DNA: TGCAGCGTTGCTAGCGGGGGGCGGGTCACCGGGGAGCTGTTTTTT

size: many
length: 16
J: TRBJ2-1
D: TRBD2
V: TRBV5-4
CDR3: CASRAGLAGLRDEQFF
DNA: TGTGCCAGCAGAGCGGGACTAGCGGGGCTTAGGGATGAGCAGTTCTTC

size: many
length: 15
J: TRBJ2-7
D: -
V: TRBV4-1
CDR3: CASSQDPVPGVEQYF
DNA: TGCGCCAGCAGCCAAGATCCGGTCCCTGGTGTCGAGCAGTACTTC

size: few
length: 13
J: TRBJ2-7
D: -
V: TRBV6-1
CDR3: CASSDLVSYEQYF
DNA: TGTGCCAGCAGTGACCTAGTCTCCTACGAGCAGTACTTC

size: -
length: 13
J: TRBJ2-7
D: -
V: TRBV2
CDR3: CASRQGISHEQYF
DNA: TGTGCCAGCAGGCAGGGGATCAGCCACGAGCAGTACTTC

size: -
length: 15
J: TRBJ2-3
D: -
V: TRBV7-9
CDR3: CASSFIAVSTDTQYF
DNA: TGTGCCAGCAGCTTTATAGCGGTTAGCACAGATACGCAGTATTTT

size: few
length: 20
J: TRBJ2-1
D: -
V: TRBV29-1
CDR3: CSVGGSTTSGTQSSYNEQFF
DNA: TGCAGCGTCGGGGGTTCGACAACCTCCGGGACCCAGAGCTCCTACAATGAGCAGTTCTTC

size: many
length: 18
J: TRBJ2-6
D: -
V: TRBV7-2
CDR3: CASSPTGFLFSGANVLTF
DNA: TGTGCCAGCAGCCCCACAGGGTTCCTTTTCTCTGGGGCCAACGTCCTGACTTTC

size: few
length: 13
J: TRBJ2-7
D: TRBD2
V: TRBV30
CDR3: CAWKLAGAYEQYF
DNA: TGTGCCTGGAAACTAGCGGGTGCCTACGAGCAGTACTTC

size: few
length: 15
J: TRBJ2-7
D: TRBD2
V: TRBV6-5
CDR3: CASSFASGGGYEQYF
DNA: TGTGCCAGCAGTTTCGCTAGCGGGGGGGGCTACGAGCAGTACTTC

size: -
length: 13
J: TRBJ1-1
D: -
V: TRBV12-3/TRBV12-4
CDR3: CASSFRSGSEAFF
DNA: TGTGCCAGCAGTTTTAGATCAGGGTCTGAAGCTTTCTTT

size: many
length: 15
J: TRBJ1-5
D: -
V: TRBV5-8
CDR3: CASSLGDSSNQPQHF
DNA: TGTGCCAGCAGCTTGGGAGACAGTAGCAATCAGCCCCAGCATTTT

size: many
length: 16
J: TRBJ1-4
D: -
V: TRBV5-1
CDR3: CASSYRDTSTNEKLFF
DNA: TGCGCCAGCAGCTACCGGGACACCTCAACTAATGAAAAACTGTTTTTT

size: few
length: 14
J: TRBJ1-5
D: -
V: TRBV30
CDR3: CAWGGVNRNQPQHF
DNA: TGTGCCTGGGGGGGCGTGAATCGCAATCAGCCCCAGCATTTT

size: -
length: 13
J: TRBJ1-2
D: TRBD1
V: TRBV29-1
CDR3: CSVWTGVRYGYTF
DNA: TGCAGCGTTTGGACAGGGGTACGCTATGGCTACACCTTC

size: many
length: 15
J: TRBJ1-4
D: -
V: TRBV24-1
CDR3: CATSDSQKINEKLFF
DNA: TGTGCCACCAGTGATTCGCAGAAAATTAATGAAAAACTGTTTTTT

size: many
length: 14
J: TRBJ2-3
D: -
V: TRBV10-3
CDR3: CAISGQGSTDTQYF
DNA: TGTGCCATCAGTGGGCAGGGTAGCACAGATACGCAGTATTTT

size: many
length: 16
J: TRBJ2-1
D: TRBD1
V: TRBV27
CDR3: CASSLYPGQSLNEQFF
DNA: TGTGCCAGCAGTTTATACCCGGGACAGTCCTTAAATGAGCAGTTCTTC

size: many
length: 16
J: TRBJ2-7
D: TRBD1
V: TRBV12-3/TRBV12-4
CDR3: CASRVPRDRTSYEQYF
DNA: TGTGCCAGCAGGGTTCCACGGGACAGGACCTCCTACGAGCAGTACTTC

size: many
length: 15
J: TRBJ2-1
D: -
V: TRBV10-3
CDR3: CAISESGAAYNEQFF
DNA: TGTGCCATCAGTGAGTCGGGGGCAGCCTACAATGAGCAGTTCTTC

size: many
length: 18
J: TRBJ2-1
D: TRBD2
V: TRBV5-8
CDR3: CASSFSRTSGTSYNEQFF
DNA: TGTGCCAGCAGCTTCTCAAGGACTAGCGGGACGTCCTACAATGAGCAGTTCTTC